This TCR beta chain was recovered during a study of T cell responses to AZD1222 COVID-19 vaccine. On the study more broadly: The study pooled second doses at about 4 or about 12 weeks.

Libraries were prepared by immunoSEQ multiplex PCR; TCRdb keeps only in-frame clonotypes and omits some of them. The repertoire holds roughly 140,000 clones, with about 93% as singletons. With respect to this clone: Its cognate antigen is unknown.

Study conclusions and caveats: Repertoire sampling happened only post peak T cell response. In a largely white British group with more females than males, clonal diversity was possibly underestimated. Targets within unmutated variant regions were reportedly found for nearly half of spike-specific TCRs.

Germline lookup yields CDR1 KGHSH and CDR2 LQKENI. The CDR3 is 16 amino acids. Trimming took 2 bases from V and 1 from J, leaving 12 bases between them. The chain has TRBV18 and TRBJ2-1; tentative D call: TRBD2 (5 bases). The sequence came from an adult in good health. The sample was peripheral blood, taken on day 0 of AZD1222 vaccination. In DNA, the CDR3 is TGTGCCAGCTCACCATCTACGGGGATATCCTACAATGAGCAGTTCTTC. Encoded protein: CASSPSTGISYNEQFF.